The source of this T cell receptor beta chain is a study of blood T cells in healthy people across ages. Through a sample-barcoded 5' primer and a J-beta primer mix, a second PCR was run for roughly 7 to 11 cycles. Unique molecular identifiers of 12 random nucleotides labeled each cDNA. Every sample returned 2.5 million or more CDR3-containing paired-end reads. One entry per CDR3 protein, called by TCRdb with MiXCR from the 5' RACE reads. Of 650,000 to 1,000,000 distinct CDR3 sequences in the sample, 35% to 50% were seen once. This CDR3 spans 15 amino acids. Germline V gene lookup returns CDR1 SGHTA and CDR2 FQGNSA. Trimming left V 5 bases short and J 2 bases short, with 13 bases between.

What was sequenced was blood. The chain carries TRBV7-2 and TRBJ2-1; TRBD2 is a possible D gene (5 bases). The source is an elderly man in good health. This chain's CDR3 is CASSTTIEAYNEQFF. The CDR3 DNA sequence: TGTGCCAGCAGCACGACTATCGAAGCCTACAATGAGCAGTTCTTC.